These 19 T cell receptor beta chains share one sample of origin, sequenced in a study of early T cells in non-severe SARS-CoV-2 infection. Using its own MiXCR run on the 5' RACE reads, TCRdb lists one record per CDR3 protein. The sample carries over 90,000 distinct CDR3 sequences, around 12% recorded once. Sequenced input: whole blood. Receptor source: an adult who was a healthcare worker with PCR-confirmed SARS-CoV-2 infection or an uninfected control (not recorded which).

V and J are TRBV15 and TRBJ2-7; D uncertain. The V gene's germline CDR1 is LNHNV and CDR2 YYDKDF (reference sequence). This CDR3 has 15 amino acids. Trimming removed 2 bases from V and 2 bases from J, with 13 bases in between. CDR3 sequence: CATSRNSRLTYEQYF. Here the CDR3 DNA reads TGTGCCACCAGCAGAAACAGTCGGTTAACCTACGAGCAGTACTTC.

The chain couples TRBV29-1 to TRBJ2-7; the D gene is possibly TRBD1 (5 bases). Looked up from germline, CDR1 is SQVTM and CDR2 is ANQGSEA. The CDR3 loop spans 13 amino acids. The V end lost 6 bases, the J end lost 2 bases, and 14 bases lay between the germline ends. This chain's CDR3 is CSVYRVDTYEQYF. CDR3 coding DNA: TGCAGCGTCTACAGAGTGGACACCTACGAGCAGTACTTC.

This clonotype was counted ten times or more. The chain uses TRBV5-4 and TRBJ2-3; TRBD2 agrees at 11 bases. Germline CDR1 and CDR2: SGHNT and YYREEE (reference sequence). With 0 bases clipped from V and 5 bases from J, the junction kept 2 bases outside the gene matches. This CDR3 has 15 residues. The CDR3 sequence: CASSLGLAGIDTQYF. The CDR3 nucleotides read TGTGCCAGCAGCTTGGGACTAGCGGGGATAGATACGCAGTATTTT.

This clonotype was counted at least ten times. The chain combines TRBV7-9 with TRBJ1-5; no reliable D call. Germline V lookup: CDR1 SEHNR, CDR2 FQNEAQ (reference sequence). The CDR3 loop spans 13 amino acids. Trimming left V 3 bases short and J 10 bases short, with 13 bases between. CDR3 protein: CASSLGFFEPQHF. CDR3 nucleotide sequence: TGTGCCAGCAGCTTGGGATTCTTTGAACCCCAGCATTTT.

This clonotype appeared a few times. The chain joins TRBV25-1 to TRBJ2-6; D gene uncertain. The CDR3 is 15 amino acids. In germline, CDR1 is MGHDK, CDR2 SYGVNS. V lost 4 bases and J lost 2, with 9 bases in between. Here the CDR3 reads CASSAPEPGANVLTF. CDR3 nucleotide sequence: TGTGCCAGCAGTGCACCTGAGCCTGGGGCCAACGTCCTGACTTTC.

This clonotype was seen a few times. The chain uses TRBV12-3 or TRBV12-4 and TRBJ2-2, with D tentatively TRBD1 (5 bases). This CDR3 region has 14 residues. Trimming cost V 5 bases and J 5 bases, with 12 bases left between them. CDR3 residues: CASSRQGRTGELFF. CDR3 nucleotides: TGTGCCAGCAGTCGCCAGGGAAGGACCGGGGAGCTGTTTTTT.

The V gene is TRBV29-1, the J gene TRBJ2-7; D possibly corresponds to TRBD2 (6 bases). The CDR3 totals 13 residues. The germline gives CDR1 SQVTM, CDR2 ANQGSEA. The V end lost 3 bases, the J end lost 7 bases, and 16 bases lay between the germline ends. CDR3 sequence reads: CSVEQTGRGEQYF. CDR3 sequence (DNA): TGCAGCGTTGAGCAGACGGGCCGGGGGGAGCAGTACTTC.

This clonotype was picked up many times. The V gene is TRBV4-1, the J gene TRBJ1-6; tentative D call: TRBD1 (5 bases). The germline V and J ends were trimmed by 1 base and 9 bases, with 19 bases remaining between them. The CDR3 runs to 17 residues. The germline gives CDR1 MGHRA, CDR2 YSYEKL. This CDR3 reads CASSQVAYQGWGSPLHF. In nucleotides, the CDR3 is TGCGCCAGCAGCCAAGTTGCTTATCAGGGATGGGGTTCACCCCTCCACTTT.

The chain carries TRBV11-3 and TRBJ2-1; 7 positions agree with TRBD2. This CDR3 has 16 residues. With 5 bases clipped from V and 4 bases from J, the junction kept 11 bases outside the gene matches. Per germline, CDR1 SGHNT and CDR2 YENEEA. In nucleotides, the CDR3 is TGTGCCAGCAGCCGAAGCGGGACCCACCTTTACAATGAGCAGTTCTTC. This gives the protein CASSRSGTHLYNEQFF.

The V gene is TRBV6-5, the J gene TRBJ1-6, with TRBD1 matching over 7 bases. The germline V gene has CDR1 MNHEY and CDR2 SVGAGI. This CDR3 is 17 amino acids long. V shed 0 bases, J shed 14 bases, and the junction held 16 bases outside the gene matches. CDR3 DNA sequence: TGTGCCAGCAGTTACTCCTCAGTCGGAGGGGGCCTAAAATCCCTCCACTTT. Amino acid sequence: CASSYSSVGGGLKSLHF.

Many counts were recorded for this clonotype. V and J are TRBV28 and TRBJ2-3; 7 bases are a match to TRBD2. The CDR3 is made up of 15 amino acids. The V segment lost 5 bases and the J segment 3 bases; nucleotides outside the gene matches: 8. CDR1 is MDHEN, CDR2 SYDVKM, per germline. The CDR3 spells CASSVSGRGTDTQYF. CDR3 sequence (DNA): TGTGCCAGCAGTGTCTCAGGGAGGGGTACAGATACGCAGTATTTT.

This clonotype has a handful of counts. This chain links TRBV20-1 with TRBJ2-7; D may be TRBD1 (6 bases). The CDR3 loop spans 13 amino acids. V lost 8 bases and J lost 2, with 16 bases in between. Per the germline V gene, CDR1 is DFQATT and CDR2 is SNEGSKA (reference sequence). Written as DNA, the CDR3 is TGCAGTCTATCCGGGACAACTCCCTACGAGCAGTACTTC. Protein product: CSLSGTTPYEQYF.

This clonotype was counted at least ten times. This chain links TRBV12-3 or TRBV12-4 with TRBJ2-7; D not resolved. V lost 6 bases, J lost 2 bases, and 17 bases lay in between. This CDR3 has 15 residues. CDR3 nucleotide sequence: TGTGCCAGCAGCCGGGTGGCCCTCGGCACCTACGAGCAGTACTTC. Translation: CASSRVALGTYEQYF.

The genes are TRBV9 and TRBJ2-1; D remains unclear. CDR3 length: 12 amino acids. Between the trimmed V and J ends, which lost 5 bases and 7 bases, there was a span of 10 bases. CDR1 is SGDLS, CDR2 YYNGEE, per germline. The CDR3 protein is CASSTLPNEQFF. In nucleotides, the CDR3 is TGTGCCAGCAGTACCCTCCCGAATGAGCAGTTCTTC. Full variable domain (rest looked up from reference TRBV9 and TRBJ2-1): DSGVTQTPKHLITATGQRVTLRCSPRSGDLSVYWYQQSLDQGLQFLIQYYNGEERAKGNILERFSAQQFPDLHSELNLSSLELGDSALYFCASSTLPNEQFFGPGTRLTVL.

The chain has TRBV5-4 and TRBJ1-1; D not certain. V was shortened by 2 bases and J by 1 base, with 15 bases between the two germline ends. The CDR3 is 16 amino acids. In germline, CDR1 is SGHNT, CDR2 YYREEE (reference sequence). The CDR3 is CASSFGPKSGNTEAFF. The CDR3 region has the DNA TGTGCCAGCAGCTTCGGGCCCAAGAGCGGGAACACTGAAGCTTTCTTT.

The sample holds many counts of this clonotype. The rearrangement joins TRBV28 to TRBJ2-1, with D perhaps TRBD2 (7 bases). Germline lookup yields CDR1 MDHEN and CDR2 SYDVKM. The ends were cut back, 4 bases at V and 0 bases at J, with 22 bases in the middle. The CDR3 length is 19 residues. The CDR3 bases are TGTGCCAGCAGTTCATCACCCCGGAAGGGGGGGAGCTCCTACAATGAGCAGTTCTTC. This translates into CASSSSPRKGGSSYNEQFF.

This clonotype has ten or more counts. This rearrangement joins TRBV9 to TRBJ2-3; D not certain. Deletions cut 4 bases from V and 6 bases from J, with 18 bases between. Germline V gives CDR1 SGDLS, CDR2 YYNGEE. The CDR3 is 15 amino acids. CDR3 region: CASSPEAGPPDTQYF. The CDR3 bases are TGTGCCAGCAGCCCTGAGGCAGGACCTCCGGATACGCAGTATTTT. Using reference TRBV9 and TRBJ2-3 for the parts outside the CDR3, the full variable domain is DSGVTQTPKHLITATGQRVTLRCSPRSGDLSVYWYQQSLDQGLQFLIQYYNGEERAKGNILERFSAQQFPDLHSELNLSSLELGDSALYFCASSPEAGPPDTQYFGPGTRLTVL.

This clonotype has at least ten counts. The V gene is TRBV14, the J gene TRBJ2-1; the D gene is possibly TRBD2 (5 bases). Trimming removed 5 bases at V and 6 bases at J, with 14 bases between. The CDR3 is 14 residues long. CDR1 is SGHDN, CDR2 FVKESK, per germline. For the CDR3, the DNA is TGTGCCAGCAGCGGGGAGTCCGTTTTCAATGAGCAGTTCTTC. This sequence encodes CASSGESVFNEQFF.

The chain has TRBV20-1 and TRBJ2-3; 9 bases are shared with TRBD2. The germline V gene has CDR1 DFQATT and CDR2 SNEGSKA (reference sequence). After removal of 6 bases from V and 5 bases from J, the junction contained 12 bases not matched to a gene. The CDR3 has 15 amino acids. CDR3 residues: CSATSAGGGGDTQYF. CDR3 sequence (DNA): TGCAGTGCCACATCAGCGGGAGGCGGAGGAGATACGCAGTATTTT.